Reported below is one T cell receptor (beta chain). A few counts support this clonotype. This receptor's antigen is unknown. There are no base qualities to consult, and no much larger clone falls within one base. This entry is derived from a study of T-cell reconstitution after alpha-beta-depleted transplantation in children (dated by TCRdb to about 2016). Background for the entire study: T-cell immune reconstitution after TCRalphabeta/CD19-depleted allogeneic hematopoietic cell transplantation in children was quantitatively tracked in the study by means of TCR repertoire profiling.

Library preparation was by PCR. The instrument given in TCRdb is Illumina HiSeq 2500. Molecular barcoding was employed in the preparation of TCR libraries, with unique molecular identifiers being used to normalize TCRbeta repertoire quantification. TCRdb took the public reads, trimmed them with fastp at Q25, ran MiXCR for clone calling and kept in-frame beta chains. Each record represents a unique CDR3 protein, reported with the most common genes and DNA among its rows. The sample contains some 640,000 distinct CDR3 sequences, 16% of them found a single time. Jointly, the top ten make up under 1.2% of the sample. This sample comprised PBMCs from the stem cell graft donor, obtained from the stem cell graft. The sequence was obtained from a human donor who donated a stem cell graft to a child with acute myeloid leukemia.

The CDR3 reads CATSRDRPSQIYEQYF. At the DNA level, the sequence is TGTGCCACCAGCAGAGATCGGCCTTCTCAGATCTACGAGCAGTACTTC. This chain is built from TRBV15 and TRBJ2-7, with the D gene too uncertain to name. Counted from cysteine to phenylalanine, this CDR3 has 16 amino acids. CDR3 DNA is the only sequence kept; it has 48 bases, read in frame from the first base. Deletion took 0 bases off V and 3 bases off J, with a span of 15 bases between the germline ends. The germline V gene encodes CDR1 LNHNV and CDR2 YYDKDF (reference sequence).